This TCR beta chain is from a study of blood T cells in healthy people across ages. As to this clonotype: Its antigen is as yet unknown.

CDR3 length: 15 amino acids. V was clipped by 4 bases and J by 7 bases, with 14 bases between them. Germline lookup yields CDR1 MGHDK and CDR2 SYGVNS. For the second PCR, which ran for roughly 7 to 11 cycles, a sample-barcoded 5' primer and a J-beta primer mix were used. In TCRdb, the 5' RACE reads were re-called with MiXCR into one record per CDR3 protein. The sample has about 780,000 distinct CDR3 sequences; about 26% are singletons. Findings of the study overall: Bulk PBMC profiling left naive and antigen-experienced comparisons inconclusive. CMV status of donors was not determined, possibly confounding expanded clonotype changes.

This same sample was also taken into another study, of T cells of mothers and their children.

Sequencing was carried out using blood. The chain joins TRBV25-1 to TRBJ2-6; D may be TRBD1 (5 bases). The source is a boy aged 5-17 years in good health. CDR3 sequence (DNA): TGTGCCAGCAGTGGTCAGGGTGGTGGCGCCAACGTCCTGACTTTC. Translated, it gives CASSGQGGGANVLTF.